The next 14 T cell receptor beta chains were all read from a single sample in a study of blood T cell repertoires in COVID-19. The assay was immunoSEQ multiplex PCR, and TCRdb's table has in-frame clones only and misses some. Of fewer than 130,000 clones listed, roughly four fifths were seen once; the top ten hold 20% to 25%. The sequenced material came from peripheral blood. The receptors come from a man between 70 and 80 years old with active or convalescent COVID-19.

The chain joins TRBV27 to TRBJ1-4, with D possibly TRBD1 on 6 matching bases. In germline, CDR1 is MNHEY, CDR2 SMNVEV (reference sequence). Trimming took off 2 bases at V and 8 bases at J, with 12 bases between the two ends. The CDR3 loop spans 14 amino acids. CDR3: CASSLPGEGEKLFF. CDR3 in DNA: TGTGCCAGCAGTTTACCAGGGGAAGGGGAAAAACTGTTTTTT.

The sample holds a few counts of this clone. J is TRBJ1-5 and V is TRBV7-2; weak D call: TRBD1 (5 bases). Germline V gene lookup returns CDR1 SGHTA and CDR2 FQGNSA. Trimming pared 6 bases from V and 6 bases from J, leaving 15 bases between. There are 14 residues in the CDR3. CDR3 loop: CASRVSGFGQPQHF. CDR3 in DNA: TGTGCCAGCAGAGTTTCAGGGTTTGGTCAGCCCCAGCATTTT.

The rearrangement links TRBV11-2 to TRBJ2-5, with 11 bases that match TRBD1. J gave up 5 bases and V 5 bases, and 7 bases lay outside the gene matches. The CDR3 contains 15 residues. Germline CDR1 is SGHAT and CDR2 is FQNNGV. CDR3 amino acids: CASSGDGTGGETQYF. In DNA, the CDR3 is TGTGCCAGCAGCGGAGATGGGACAGGGGGGGAGACCCAGTACTTC.

The chain joins TRBV5-1 to TRBJ2-7; 8 nucleotides align to TRBD1. This CDR3 is built from 14 residues. V shed 2 bases and J 2 bases; nucleotides not matched to a gene: 3. Per the germline V gene, CDR1 is SGHRS and CDR2 is YFSETQ. As DNA, the CDR3 is TGCGCCAGCAGCTTCGGGGACAGGACCTACGAGCAGTACTTC. Translated, it gives CASSFGDRTYEQYF.

The sample holds a few counts of this clone. Within the sample, other DNA sequences also encode this same CDR3. The CDR3 DNA reads as TGTGCCAGCAGTTCCACCGGGACAAAGAATCAGCCCCAGCATTTT. Its protein is CASSSTGTKNQPQHF. The chain couples TRBV28 to TRBJ1-5; D perhaps matches TRBD1 (6 bases). Germline lookup yields CDR1 MDHEN and CDR2 SYDVKM. CDR3 length equals 15 residues. V was pared by 4 bases and J by 4 bases, with 14 bases between.

The chain links TRBV30 to TRBJ2-5, with TRBD1 identical over 7 bases. This CDR3 is 13 amino acids long. V shed 2 bases and J 4 bases; nucleotides not matched to a gene: 4. Per germline, CDR1 GTSNPN and CDR2 SVGIG (reference sequence). The CDR3 coding sequence is TGTGCCTGGAGTTTTGGGACAGCAGAGACCCAGTACTTC. Its translation: CAWSFGTAETQYF.

V gene TRBV5-8 combines with J gene TRBJ1-5; TRBD1 aligns across 7 bases. This CDR3 contains 15 residues. CDR1 SGHTS and CDR2 YDEGEE come from the germline V gene. J gave up 5 bases and V 0 bases, and 5 bases lay outside the gene matches. The CDR3 reads CASSLGQGDYQPQHF. CDR3 coding DNA: TGTGCCAGCAGCTTGGGACAGGGAGACTATCAGCCCCAGCATTTT.

The rearrangement links TRBV9 to TRBJ1-4; D gene ambiguous. Germline V lookup: CDR1 SGDLS, CDR2 YYNGEE. The CDR3 covers 13 residues. V shed 4 bases and J shed 7 bases, with 11 bases lying between them. CDR3 region: CASSRPEVEKLFF. CDR3 DNA sequence: TGTGCCAGCAGCAGGCCGGAGGTTGAAAAACTGTTTTTT. Drawing the rest from reference TRBV9 and TRBJ1-4, the complete variable domain is DSGVTQTPKHLITATGQRVTLRCSPRSGDLSVYWYQQSLDQGLQFLIQYYNGEERAKGNILERFSAQQFPDLHSELNLSSLELGDSALYFCASSRPEVEKLFFGSGTQLSVL.

The rearrangement joins TRBV19 to TRBJ2-7; D call uncertain. Trimming removed 2 bases at V and 3 bases at J, with 11 bases between. Per the germline V gene, CDR1 is LNHDA and CDR2 is SQIVND (reference sequence). The CDR3 spans 14 residues. The CDR3, as DNA: TGTGCCAGTAGTATACAAGGATCTAGCTACGAGCAGTACTTC. Protein sequence: CASSIQGSSYEQYF.

The V call is TRBV19, the J call TRBJ2-1, with TRBD1 matching 7 bases. J gave up 5 bases and V 3 bases, and 7 bases lay outside the gene matches. The CDR3 extends over 15 amino acids. Per the germline V gene, CDR1 is LNHDA and CDR2 is SQIVND (reference sequence). CDR3 sequence (DNA): TGTGCCAGTAGTATTTCGAGGGGGACAGACAATGAGCAGTTCTTC. Translating gives CASSISRGTDNEQFF.

The chain is built from TRBV3-1 (or the pseudogene TRBV3-2) and TRBJ1-2, with D tentatively TRBD1 (5 bases). Germline CDR1 reads LGHDT; CDR2 reads YNNKEL (reference sequence). The CDR3 contains 13 residues. V was trimmed by 0 bases and J by 8 bases, leaving 10 bases between them. CDR3 residues: CASSQDRGLGYTF. DNA for the CDR3: TGTGCCAGCAGCCAAGATAGGGGACTAGGCTACACCTTC.

This chain links TRBV18 with TRBJ1-2; TRBD1 agrees at 8 bases. This CDR3 is 13 amino acids long. The V gene end was trimmed by 6 bases and the J gene end by 8 bases; junction bases not matched to a gene: 8. In germline, CDR1 is KGHSH, CDR2 LQKENI. The CDR3 bases are TGTGCCAGCTCGCTATCGGGACAGGAGGGCTACACCTTC. Translation gives CASSLSGQEGYTF.

This chain links TRBV29-1 with TRBJ2-2; perhaps TRBD2 as D (5 bases). Germline values: CDR1 SQVTM, CDR2 ANQGSEA. The CDR3 is made up of 14 amino acids. Trimming took off 4 bases at V and 2 bases at J, with 11 bases between the two ends. The chain's CDR3 is CSVGTSLNTGELFF. The CDR3 region has the DNA TGCAGCGTTGGGACTTCTCTCAACACCGGGGAGCTGTTTTTT.

The V and J genes are TRBV18 and TRBJ2-6, with 9 bases aligning to TRBD1. This CDR3 contains 19 residues. With V trimmed by 3 bases and J by 2 bases, 11 bases remained unmatched. CDR1 KGHSH and CDR2 LQKENI come from the germline V gene. The CDR3 region is CASSPVQGASRPGANVLTF. As DNA, the CDR3 is TGTGCCAGCTCACCCGTACAGGGGGCGTCCCGACCTGGGGCCAACGTCCTGACTTTC.